This TCR beta chain was obtained from a study of vaccination effects on CD4 cells after COVID-19. Broader study findings: Just 1 of 255 vaccine-induced clones in healthy recipients was cross-reactive.

In this sample, this clone turned up once. Its cognate antigen is unknown. Sequencing used immunoSEQ multiplex PCR; TCRdb keeps in-frame clones, though not all of them. The table lists around 67,000 clones, 70% to 90% of them singletons. This CDR3 comprises 15 residues. In germline, CDR1 is SNHLY, CDR2 FYNNEI. V lost 3 bases, J lost 5 bases, and 16 bases lay in between. CD4+ T cells specific for antigen were expanded with viral peptide pools by the ViraFEST assay before sequencing. It was after approximately 11 days of culture that CD4+ T cells were isolated. Either the BNT162b2 or mRNA-1273 vaccine was given to participants in two doses. According to the study, vaccine recipients showed no prior SARS-CoV-2 infection and negative nucleocapsid antibodies.

This sample comprised CD4+ T cells from PBMCs cultured with HCoV-229E spike peptides, obtained after COVID-19 vaccination. This clonotype was sampled from a human donor who received a COVID-19 vaccine. This chain uses TRBV2 with TRBJ2-5; the D is unclear. The CDR3 here is CASSEGLSVTETQYF. CDR3 nucleotide sequence: TGTGCCAGCAGTGAGGGTCTGAGCGTAACGGAGACCCAGTACTTC.